The clone carrying this T cell receptor beta chain was seen a handful of times. Every TCR cDNA molecule carried a tag that served as a unique molecular identifier. TCRdb re-derived calls from the 5' RACE reads in MiXCR, one entry per CDR3 protein. The sample gives under 150,000 distinct CDR3 sequences, about a tenth of which show up once; about 24% is in the top ten. Sample time point: blood at routine non-recurrence follow-up after resection. This sample was included in a study of spatial heterogeneity in lung cancer. Study-level background: Donors were around 70 untreated early-stage non-small cell lung cancer patients. The study consistently detected more beta-chain than alpha-chain sequences.

The receptor was isolated from a female donor with early-stage non-small cell lung cancer. The input for sequencing was PBMCs, taken at follow-up.

CDR3 in DNA: TGCGCCAGCAGTCAATCGGTGCAGTACGAGCAGTACGTC. It specifies CASSQSVQYEQYV. V is TRBV23-1 and J is TRBJ2-7; D gene unclear. TRBV23-1 is an ORF, with its function uncertain. The CDR3 has 13 residues. V lost 0 bases and J 4 bases, leaving 7 bases between the germline ends.